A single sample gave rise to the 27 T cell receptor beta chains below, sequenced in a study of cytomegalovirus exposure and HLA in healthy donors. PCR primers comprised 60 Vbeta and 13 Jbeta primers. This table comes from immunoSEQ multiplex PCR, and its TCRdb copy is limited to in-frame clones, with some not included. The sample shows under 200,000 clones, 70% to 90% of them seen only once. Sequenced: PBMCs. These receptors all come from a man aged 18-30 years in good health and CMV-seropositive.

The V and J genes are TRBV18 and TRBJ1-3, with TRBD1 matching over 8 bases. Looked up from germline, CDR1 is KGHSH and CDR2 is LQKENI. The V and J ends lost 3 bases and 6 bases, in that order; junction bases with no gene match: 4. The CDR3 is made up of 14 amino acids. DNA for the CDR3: TGTGCCAGCTCACCCGGACAGGGTGCAAACACCATATATTTT. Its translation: CASSPGQGANTIYF.

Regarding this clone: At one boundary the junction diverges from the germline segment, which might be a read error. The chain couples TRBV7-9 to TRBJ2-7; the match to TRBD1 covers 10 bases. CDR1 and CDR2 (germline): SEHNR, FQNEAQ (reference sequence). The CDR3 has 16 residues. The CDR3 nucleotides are TGTTCCAGCAGCCTCAGGACCGGGACAGGGGTCCCCGAGCAGTACTTC. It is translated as CSSSLRTGTGVPEQYF. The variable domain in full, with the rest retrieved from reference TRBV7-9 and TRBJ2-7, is DTGVSQNPRHKITKRGQNVTFRCDPISEHNRLYWYRQTLGQGPEFLTYFQNEAQLEKSRLLSDRFSAERPKGSFSTLEIQRTEQGDSAMYLCSSSLRTGTGVPEQYFGPGTRLTVT.

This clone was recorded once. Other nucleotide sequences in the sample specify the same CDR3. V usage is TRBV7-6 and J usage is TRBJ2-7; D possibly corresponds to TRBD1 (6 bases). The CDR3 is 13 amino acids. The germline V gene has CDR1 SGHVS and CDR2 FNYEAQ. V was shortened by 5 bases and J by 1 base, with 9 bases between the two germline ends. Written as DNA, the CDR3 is TGTGCCAGCAGCATTGGGACATCCTACGAGCAGTACTTC. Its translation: CASSIGTSYEQYF.

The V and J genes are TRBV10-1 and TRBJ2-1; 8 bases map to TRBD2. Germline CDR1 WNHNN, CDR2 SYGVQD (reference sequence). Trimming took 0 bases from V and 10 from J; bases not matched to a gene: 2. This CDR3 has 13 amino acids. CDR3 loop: CASSESTSGEQFF. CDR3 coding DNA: TGCGCCAGCAGTGAGTCAACTAGCGGAGAGCAGTTCTTC.

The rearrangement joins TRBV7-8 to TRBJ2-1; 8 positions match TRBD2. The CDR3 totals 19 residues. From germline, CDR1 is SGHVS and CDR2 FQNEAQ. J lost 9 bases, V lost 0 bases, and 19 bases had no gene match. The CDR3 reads CASSLAAAGGAGTASEQFF. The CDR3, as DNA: TGTGCCAGCAGCTTAGCGGCTGCGGGGGGAGCGGGTACTGCCAGTGAGCAGTTCTTC.

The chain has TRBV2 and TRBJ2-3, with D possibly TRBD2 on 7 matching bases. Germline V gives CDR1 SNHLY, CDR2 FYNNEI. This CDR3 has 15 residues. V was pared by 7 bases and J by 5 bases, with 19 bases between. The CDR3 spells CASKNPGGPQDTQYF. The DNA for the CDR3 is TGTGCCAGCAAGAACCCCGGGGGGCCTCAAGATACGCAGTATTTT.

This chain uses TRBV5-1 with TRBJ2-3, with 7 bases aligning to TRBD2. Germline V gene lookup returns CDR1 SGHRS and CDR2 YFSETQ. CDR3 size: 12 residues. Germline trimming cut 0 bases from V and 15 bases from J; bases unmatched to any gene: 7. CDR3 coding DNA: TGCGCCAGCAGCTTGGGCGGGGGAGCCCACTATTTT. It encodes CASSLGGGAHYF.

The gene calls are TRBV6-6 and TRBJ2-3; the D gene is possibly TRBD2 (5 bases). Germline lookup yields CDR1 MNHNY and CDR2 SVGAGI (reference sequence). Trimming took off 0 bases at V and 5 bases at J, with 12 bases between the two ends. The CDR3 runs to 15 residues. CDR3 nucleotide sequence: TGTGCCAGCAGTTACTCGGTGGGGAGTGGAGATACGCAGTATTTT. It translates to CASSYSVGSGDTQYF.

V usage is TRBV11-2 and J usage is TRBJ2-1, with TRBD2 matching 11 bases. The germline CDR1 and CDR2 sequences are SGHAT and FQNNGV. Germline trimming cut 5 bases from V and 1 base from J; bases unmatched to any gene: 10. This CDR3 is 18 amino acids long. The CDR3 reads CASSKWGSGGASYNEQFF. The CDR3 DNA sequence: TGTGCCAGCAGCAAATGGGGTAGCGGGGGGGCTTCCTACAATGAGCAGTTCTTC.

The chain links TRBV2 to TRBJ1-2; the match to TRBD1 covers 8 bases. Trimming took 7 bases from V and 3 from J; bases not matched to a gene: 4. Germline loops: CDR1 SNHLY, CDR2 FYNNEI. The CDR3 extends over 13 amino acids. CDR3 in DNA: TGTGCCAGCACCAGGGGGCCGGACTATGGCTACACCTTC. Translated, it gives CASTRGPDYGYTF.

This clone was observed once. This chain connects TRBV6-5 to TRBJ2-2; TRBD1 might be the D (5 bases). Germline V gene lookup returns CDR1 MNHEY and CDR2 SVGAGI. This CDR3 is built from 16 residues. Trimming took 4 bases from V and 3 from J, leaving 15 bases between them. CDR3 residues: CASSWQGVMDTGELFF. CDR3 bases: TGTGCCAGCAGTTGGCAGGGCGTTATGGACACCGGGGAGCTGTTTTTT.

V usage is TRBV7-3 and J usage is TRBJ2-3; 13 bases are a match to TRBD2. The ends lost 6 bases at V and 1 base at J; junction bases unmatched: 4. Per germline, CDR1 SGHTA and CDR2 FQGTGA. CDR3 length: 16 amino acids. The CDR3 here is CASSPGLAGGTDTQYF. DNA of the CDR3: TGTGCCAGCAGTCCCGGACTAGCGGGGGGCACAGATACGCAGTATTTT.

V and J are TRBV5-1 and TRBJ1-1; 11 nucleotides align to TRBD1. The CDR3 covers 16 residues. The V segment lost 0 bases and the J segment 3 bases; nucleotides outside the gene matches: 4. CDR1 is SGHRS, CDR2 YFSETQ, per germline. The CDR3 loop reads CASSLADRGRDTEAFF. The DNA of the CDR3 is TGCGCCAGCAGCTTGGCGGACAGGGGGCGAGACACTGAAGCTTTCTTT.

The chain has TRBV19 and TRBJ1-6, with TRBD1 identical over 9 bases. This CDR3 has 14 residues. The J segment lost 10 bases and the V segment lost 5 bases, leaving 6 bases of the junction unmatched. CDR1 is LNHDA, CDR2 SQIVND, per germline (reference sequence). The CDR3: CASSPGQGPSPLHF. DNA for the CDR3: TGTGCCAGTAGTCCTGGACAGGGGCCATCACCCCTCCACTTT.

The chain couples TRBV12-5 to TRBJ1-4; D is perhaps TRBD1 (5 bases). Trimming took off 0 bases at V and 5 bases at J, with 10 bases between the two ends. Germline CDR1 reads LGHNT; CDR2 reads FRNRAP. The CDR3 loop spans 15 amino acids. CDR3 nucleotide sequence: TGTGCTAGTGGTTTGGTAAAGGCAGGGAATGAAAAACTGTTTTTT. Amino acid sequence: CASGLVKAGNEKLFF.

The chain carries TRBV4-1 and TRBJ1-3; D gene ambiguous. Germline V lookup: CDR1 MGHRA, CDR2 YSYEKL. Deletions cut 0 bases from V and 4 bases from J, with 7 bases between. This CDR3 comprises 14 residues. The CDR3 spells CASSQEDGGNTIYF. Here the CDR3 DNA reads TGCGCCAGCAGCCAAGAAGATGGCGGAAACACCATATATTTT.

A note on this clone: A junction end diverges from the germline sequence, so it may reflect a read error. The CDR3 is CLSQRGFQGTQYF. In DNA form, the CDR3 reads TGCCTGTCCCAGCGGGGGTTCCAAGGGACCCAGTACTTC. The genes are TRBV2 and TRBJ2-5, with 8 nucleotides matching TRBD2. The CDR3 has 13 residues. Germline V gene lookup returns CDR1 SNHLY and CDR2 FYNNEI.

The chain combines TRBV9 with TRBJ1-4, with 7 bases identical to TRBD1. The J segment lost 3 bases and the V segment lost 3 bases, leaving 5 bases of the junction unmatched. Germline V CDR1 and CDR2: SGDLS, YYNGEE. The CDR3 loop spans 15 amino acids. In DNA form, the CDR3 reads TGTGCCAGCAGCGCCGAGGGACAGTCTAATGAAAAACTGTTTTTT. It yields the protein CASSAEGQSNEKLFF. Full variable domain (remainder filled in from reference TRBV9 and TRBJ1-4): DSGVTQTPKHLITATGQRVTLRCSPRSGDLSVYWYQQSLDQGLQFLIQYYNGEERAKGNILERFSAQQFPDLHSELNLSSLELGDSALYFCASSAEGQSNEKLFFGSGTQLSVL.

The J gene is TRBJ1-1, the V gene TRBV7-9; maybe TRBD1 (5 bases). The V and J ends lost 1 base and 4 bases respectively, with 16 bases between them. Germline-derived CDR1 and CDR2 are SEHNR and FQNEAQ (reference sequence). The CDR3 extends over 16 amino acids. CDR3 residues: CASSLVSGVLGTEAFF. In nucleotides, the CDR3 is TGTGCCAGCAGCTTAGTATCGGGGGTATTGGGCACTGAAGCTTTCTTT. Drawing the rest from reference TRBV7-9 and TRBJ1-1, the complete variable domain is DTGVSQNPRHKITKRGQNVTFRCDPISEHNRLYWYRQTLGQGPEFLTYFQNEAQLEKSRLLSDRFSAERPKGSFSTLEIQRTEQGDSAMYLCASSLVSGVLGTEAFFGQGTRLTVV.

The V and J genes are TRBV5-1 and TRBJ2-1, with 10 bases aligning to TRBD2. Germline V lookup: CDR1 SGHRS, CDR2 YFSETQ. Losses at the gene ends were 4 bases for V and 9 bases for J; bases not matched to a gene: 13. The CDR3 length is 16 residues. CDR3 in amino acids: CASSVKTSGEFREQFF. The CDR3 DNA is TGCGCCAGCAGCGTGAAAACTAGCGGGGAGTTTCGTGAGCAGTTCTTC.

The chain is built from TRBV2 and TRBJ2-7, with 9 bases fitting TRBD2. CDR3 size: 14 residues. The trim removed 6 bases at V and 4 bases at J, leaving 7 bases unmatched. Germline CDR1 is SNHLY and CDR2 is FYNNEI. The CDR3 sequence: CASSTVAGAYEQYF. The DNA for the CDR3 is TGTGCCAGCAGCACCGTAGCGGGGGCATACGAGCAGTACTTC. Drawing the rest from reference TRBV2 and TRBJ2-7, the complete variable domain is EPEVTQTPSHQVTQMGQEVILRCVPISNHLYFYWYRQILGQKVEFLVSFYNNEISEKSEIFDDQFSVERPDGSNFTLKIRSTKLEDSAMYFCASSTVAGAYEQYFGPGTRLTVT.

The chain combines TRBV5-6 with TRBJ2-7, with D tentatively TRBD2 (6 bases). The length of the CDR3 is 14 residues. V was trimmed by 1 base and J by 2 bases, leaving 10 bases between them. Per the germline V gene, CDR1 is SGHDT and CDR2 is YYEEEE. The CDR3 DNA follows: TGTGCCAGCAGCTTGAGACTAGTAACCTACGAGCAGTACTTC. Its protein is CASSLRLVTYEQYF.

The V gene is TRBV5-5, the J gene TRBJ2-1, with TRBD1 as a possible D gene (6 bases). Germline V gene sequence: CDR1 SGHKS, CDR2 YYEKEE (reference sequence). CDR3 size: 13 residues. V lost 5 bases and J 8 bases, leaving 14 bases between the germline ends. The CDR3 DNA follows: TGTGCCAGCAGGGGAACAGGGATCCATGAGCAGTTCTTC. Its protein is CASRGTGIHEQFF.

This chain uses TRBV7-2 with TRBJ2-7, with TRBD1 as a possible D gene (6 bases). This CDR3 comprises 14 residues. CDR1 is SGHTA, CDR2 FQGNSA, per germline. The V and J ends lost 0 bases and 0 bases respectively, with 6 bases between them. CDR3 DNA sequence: TGTGCCAGCAGCTTAGCAGGGGGCTCCTACGAGCAGTACTTC. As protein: CASSLAGGSYEQYF.

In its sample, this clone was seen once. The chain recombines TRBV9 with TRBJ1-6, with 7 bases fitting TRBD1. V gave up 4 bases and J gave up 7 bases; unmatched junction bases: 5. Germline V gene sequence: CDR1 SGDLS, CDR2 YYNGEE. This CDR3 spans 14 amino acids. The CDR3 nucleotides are TGTGCCAGCAGCTACACAGGGGTAAATTCACCCCTCCACTTT. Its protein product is CASSYTGVNSPLHF. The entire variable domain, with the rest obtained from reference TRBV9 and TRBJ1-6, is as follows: DSGVTQTPKHLITATGQRVTLRCSPRSGDLSVYWYQQSLDQGLQFLIQYYNGEERAKGNILERFSAQQFPDLHSELNLSSLELGDSALYFCASSYTGVNSPLHFGNGTRLTVT.

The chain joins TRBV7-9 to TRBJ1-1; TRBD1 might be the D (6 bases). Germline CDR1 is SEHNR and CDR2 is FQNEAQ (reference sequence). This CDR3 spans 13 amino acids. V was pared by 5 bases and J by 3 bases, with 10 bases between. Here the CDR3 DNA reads TGTGCCAGCAGCCCCAGGGGTGACACTGAAGCTTTCTTT. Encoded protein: CASSPRGDTEAFF. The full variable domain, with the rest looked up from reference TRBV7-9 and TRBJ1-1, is DTGVSQNPRHKITKRGQNVTFRCDPISEHNRLYWYRQTLGQGPEFLTYFQNEAQLEKSRLLSDRFSAERPKGSFSTLEIQRTEQGDSAMYLCASSPRGDTEAFFGQGTRLTVV.

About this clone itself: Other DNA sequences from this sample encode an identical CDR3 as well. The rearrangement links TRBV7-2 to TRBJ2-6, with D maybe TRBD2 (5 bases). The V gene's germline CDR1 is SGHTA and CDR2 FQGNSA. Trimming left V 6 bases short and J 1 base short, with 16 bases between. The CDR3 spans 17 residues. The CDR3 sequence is CASRDVYWTSGANVLTF. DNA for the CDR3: TGTGCCAGCAGGGATGTTTACTGGACTTCTGGGGCCAACGTCCTGACTTTC.